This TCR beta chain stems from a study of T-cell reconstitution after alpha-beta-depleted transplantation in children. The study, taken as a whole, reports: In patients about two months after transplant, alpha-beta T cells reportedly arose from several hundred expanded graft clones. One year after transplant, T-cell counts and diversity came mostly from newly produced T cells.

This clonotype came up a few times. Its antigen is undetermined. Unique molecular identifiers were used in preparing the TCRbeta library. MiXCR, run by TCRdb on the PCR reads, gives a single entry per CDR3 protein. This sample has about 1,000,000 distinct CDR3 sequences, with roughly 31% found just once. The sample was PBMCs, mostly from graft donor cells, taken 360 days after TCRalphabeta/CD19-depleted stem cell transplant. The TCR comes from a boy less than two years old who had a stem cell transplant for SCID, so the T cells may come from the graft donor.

The chain's CDR3 is CSASLMQNRGYTF. The CDR3 region has the DNA TGCAGTGCTAGTCTCATGCAGAACCGGGGCTACACCTTC. The chain uses TRBV20-1 and TRBJ1-2, with no clear D. The CDR3 runs to 13 residues. Trimming left V 3 bases short and J 8 bases short, with 16 bases between. Germline V gene lookup returns CDR1 DFQATT and CDR2 SNEGSKA (reference sequence).